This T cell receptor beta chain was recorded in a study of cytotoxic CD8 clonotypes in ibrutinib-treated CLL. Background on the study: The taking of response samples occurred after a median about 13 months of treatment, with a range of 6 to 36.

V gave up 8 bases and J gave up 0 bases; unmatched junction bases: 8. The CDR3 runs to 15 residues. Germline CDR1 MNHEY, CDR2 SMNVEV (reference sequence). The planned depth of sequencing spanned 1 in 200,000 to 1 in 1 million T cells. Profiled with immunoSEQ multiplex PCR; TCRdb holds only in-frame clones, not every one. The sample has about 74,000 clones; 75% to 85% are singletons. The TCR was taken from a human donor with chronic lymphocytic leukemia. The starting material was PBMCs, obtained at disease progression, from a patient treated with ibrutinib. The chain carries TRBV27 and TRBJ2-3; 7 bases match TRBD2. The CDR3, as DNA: TGTGCCAGCTCCCCGACTAGCATGAGCACAGATACGCAGTATTTT. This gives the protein CASSPTSMSTDTQYF.